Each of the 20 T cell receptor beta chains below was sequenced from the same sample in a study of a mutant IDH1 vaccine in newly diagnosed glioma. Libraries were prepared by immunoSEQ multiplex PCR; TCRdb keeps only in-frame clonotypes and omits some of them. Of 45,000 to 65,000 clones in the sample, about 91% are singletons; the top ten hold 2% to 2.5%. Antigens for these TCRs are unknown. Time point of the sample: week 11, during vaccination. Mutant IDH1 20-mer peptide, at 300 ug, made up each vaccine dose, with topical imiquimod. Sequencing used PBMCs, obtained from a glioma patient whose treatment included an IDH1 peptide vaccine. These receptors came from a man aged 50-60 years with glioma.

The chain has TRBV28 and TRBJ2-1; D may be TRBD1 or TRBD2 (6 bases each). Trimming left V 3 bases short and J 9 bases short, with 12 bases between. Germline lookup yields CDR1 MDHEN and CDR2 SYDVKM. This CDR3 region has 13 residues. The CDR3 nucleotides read TGTGCCAGCAGTTTCGGGGGCCTGGGTGAGCAGTTCTTC. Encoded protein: CASSFGGLGEQFF.

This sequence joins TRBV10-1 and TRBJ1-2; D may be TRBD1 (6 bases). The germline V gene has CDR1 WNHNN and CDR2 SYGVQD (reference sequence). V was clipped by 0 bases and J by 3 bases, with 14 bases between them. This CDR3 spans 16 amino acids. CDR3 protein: CASSESKAGHYYGYTF. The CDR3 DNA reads TGCGCCAGCAGTGAGTCTAAGGCGGGACACTACTATGGCTACACCTTC.

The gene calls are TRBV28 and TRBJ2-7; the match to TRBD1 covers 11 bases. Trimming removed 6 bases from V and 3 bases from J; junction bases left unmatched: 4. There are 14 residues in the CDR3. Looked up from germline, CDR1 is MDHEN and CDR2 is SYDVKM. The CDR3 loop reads CASSRTGGLYEQYF. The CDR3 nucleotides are TGTGCCAGCAGCCGGACAGGGGGCCTCTACGAGCAGTACTTC.

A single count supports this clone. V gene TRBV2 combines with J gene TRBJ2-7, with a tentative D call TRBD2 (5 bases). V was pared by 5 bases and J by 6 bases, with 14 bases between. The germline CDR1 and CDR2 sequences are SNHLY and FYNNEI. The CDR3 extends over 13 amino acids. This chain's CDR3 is CASSKGASFEQYF. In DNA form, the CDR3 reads TGTGCCAGCAGTAAGGGAGCTAGCTTCGAGCAGTACTTC.

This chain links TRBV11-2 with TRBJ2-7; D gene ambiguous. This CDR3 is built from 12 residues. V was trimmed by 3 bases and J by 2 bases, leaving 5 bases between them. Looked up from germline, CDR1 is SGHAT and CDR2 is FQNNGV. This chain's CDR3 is CASSFLAYEQYF. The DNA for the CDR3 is TGTGCCAGCAGCTTTCTTGCCTACGAGCAGTACTTC. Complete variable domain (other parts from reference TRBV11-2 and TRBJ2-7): EAGVAQSPRYKIIEKRQSVAFWCNPISGHATLYWYQQILGQGPKLLIQFQNNGVVDDSQLPKDRFSAERLKGVDSTLKIQPAKLEDSAVYLCASSFLAYEQYFGPGTRLTVT.

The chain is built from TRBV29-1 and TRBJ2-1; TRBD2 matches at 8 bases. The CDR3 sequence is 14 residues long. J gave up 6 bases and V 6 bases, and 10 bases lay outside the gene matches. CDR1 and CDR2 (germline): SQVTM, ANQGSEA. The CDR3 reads CSVSSTGGRNEQFF. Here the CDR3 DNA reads TGCAGCGTATCCTCTACGGGAGGGCGCAATGAGCAGTTCTTC.

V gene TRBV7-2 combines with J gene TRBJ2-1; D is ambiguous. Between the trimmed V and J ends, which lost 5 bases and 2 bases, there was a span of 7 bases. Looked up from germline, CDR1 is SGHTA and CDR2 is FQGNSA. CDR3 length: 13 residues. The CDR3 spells CASSERTYNEQFF. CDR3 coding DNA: TGTGCCAGCAGCGAGCGAACCTACAATGAGCAGTTCTTC.

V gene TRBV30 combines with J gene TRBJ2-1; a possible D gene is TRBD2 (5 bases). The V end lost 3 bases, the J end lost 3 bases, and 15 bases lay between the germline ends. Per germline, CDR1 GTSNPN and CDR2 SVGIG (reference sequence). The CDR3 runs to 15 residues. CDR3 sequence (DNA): TGTGCCTGGAGACCCCCGGGGTTAGTCTACAATGAGCAGTTCTTC. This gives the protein CAWRPPGLVYNEQFF.

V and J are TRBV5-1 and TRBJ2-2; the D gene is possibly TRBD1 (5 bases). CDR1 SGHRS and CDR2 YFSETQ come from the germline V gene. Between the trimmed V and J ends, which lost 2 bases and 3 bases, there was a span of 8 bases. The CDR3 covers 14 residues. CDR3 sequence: CASSFRADTGELFF. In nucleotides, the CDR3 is TGCGCCAGCAGCTTCAGGGCTGACACCGGGGAGCTGTTTTTT.

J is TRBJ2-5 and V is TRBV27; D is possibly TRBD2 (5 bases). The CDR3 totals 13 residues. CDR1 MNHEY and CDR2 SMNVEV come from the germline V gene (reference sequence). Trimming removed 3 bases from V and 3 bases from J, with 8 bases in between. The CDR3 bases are TGTGCCAGCAGTTTCATGCGGGAAGAGACCCAGTACTTC. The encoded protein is CASSFMREETQYF.

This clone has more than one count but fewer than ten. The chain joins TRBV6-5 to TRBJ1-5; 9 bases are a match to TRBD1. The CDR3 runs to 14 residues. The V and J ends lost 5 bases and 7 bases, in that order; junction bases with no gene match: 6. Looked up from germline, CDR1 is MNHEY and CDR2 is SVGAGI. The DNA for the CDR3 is TGTGCCAGCAGTCGGACAGGGGAAGGCCAGCCCCAGCATTTT. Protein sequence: CASSRTGEGQPQHF.

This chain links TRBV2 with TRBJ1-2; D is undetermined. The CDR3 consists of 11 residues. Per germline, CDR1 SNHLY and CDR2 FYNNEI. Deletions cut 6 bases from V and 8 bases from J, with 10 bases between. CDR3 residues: CASRGGGGYTF. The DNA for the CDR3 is TGTGCCAGCAGGGGAGGTGGGGGCTACACCTTC.

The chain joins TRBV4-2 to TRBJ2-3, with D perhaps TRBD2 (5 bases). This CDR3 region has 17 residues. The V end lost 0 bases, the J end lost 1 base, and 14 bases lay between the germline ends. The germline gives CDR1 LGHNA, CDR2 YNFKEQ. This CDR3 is CASSQDYRRAGTDTQYF. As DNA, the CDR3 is TGTGCCAGCAGCCAAGACTATCGGCGGGCGGGCACAGATACGCAGTATTTT.

CDR3 region: CASSFPAGGVYEQYF. CDR3 sequence (DNA): TGTGCCAGCAGCTTCCCAGCGGGAGGGGTATACGAGCAGTACTTC. The chain has TRBV11-2 and TRBJ2-7, with TRBD2 identical over 10 bases. The ends lost 3 bases at V and 4 bases at J; junction bases unmatched: 6. The CDR3 runs to 15 residues. The germline V gene has CDR1 SGHAT and CDR2 FQNNGV. The full variable domain, its missing parts supplied by reference TRBV11-2 and TRBJ2-7, is EAGVAQSPRYKIIEKRQSVAFWCNPISGHATLYWYQQILGQGPKLLIQFQNNGVVDDSQLPKDRFSAERLKGVDSTLKIQPAKLEDSAVYLCASSFPAGGVYEQYFGPGTRLTVT.

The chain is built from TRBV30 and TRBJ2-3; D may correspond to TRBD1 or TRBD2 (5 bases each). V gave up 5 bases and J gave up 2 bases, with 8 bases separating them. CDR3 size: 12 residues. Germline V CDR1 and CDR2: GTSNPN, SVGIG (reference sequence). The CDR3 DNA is TGTGCCTGGCGGGGCCTCACAGATACGCAGTATTTT. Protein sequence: CAWRGLTDTQYF.

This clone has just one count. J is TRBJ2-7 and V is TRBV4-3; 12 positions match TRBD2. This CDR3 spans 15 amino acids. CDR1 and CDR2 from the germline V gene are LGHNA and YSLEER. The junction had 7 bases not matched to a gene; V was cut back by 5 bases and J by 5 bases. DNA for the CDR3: TGCGCCAGCAGCACTCGGACTAGCGGGGACGACGAGCAGTACTTC. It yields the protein CASSTRTSGDDEQYF.

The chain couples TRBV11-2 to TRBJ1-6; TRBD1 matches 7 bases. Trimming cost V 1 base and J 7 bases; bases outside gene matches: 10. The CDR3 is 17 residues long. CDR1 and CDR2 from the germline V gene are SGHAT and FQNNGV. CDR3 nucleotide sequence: TGTGCCAGCAGCTTAGTGGCCAGGGGGGAAGTCAATTCACCCCTCCACTTT. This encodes CASSLVARGEVNSPLHF.

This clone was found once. In nucleotides, the CDR3 is TGTGCCAGCAAAGGGACAGAACACTACGAGCAGTACTTC. The encoded protein is CASKGTEHYEQYF. V gene TRBV25-1 combines with J gene TRBJ2-7; 7 bases fit TRBD1. Trimming took 7 bases from V and 3 from J; bases not matched to a gene: 6. This CDR3 comprises 13 residues. Germline CDR1 reads MGHDK; CDR2 reads SYGVNS.

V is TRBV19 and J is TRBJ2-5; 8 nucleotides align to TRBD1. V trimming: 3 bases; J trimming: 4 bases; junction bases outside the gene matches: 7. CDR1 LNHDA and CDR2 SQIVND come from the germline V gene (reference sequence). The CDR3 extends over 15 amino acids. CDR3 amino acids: CASSIGQGGGETQYF. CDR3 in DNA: TGTGCCAGTAGTATCGGACAGGGAGGTGGAGAGACCCAGTACTTC.

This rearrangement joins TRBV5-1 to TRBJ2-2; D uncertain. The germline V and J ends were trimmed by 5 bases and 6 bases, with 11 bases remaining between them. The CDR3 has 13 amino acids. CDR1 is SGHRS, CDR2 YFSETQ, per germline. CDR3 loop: CASSEGYPGELFF. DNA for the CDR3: TGCGCCAGCAGTGAAGGGTATCCCGGGGAGCTGTTTTTT.